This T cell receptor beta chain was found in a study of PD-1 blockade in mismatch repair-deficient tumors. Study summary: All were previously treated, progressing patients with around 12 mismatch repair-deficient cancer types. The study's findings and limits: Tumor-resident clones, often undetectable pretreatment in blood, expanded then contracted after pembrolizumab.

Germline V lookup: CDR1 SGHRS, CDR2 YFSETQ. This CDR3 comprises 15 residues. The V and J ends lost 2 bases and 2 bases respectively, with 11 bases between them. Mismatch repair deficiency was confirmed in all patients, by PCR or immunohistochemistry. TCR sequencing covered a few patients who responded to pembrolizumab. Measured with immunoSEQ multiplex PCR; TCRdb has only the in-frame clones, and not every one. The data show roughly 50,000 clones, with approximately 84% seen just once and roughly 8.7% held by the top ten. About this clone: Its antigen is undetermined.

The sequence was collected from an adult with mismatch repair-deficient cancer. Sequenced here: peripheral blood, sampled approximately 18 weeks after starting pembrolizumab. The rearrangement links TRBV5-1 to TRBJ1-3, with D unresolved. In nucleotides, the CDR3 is TGCGCCAGCAGCTTAGAGCCAGGCGCTGGAAACACCATATATTTT. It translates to CASSLEPGAGNTIYF.